This T cell receptor (beta chain) was sequenced during a study of blood T cell repertoires in COVID-19. Whole-study context: Samples representing acute and convalescent COVID-19 were sourced from the United States, Italy and Spain.

Per the original data handling: From reference gene primer amplification, estimates of nucleated cell counts were derived. Only in-frame clones appear in the TCRdb table, and some are missing; sequencing was by immunoSEQ multiplex PCR. V, J and clone size are taken as reported in that table, and D and trimming were inferred from the DNA itself. Altogether fewer than 200,000 clones are present, around 92% being singletons, with the ten largest covering about 4.8%. Germline V CDR1 and CDR2: MNHEY, SVGAGI. V was clipped by 2 bases and J by 4 bases; unmatched bases: 5. The CDR3 has 15 amino acids. The chain has TRBV6-5 and TRBJ1-5, with TRBD1 matching 7 bases. The sample taken for sequencing was peripheral blood. This TCR was sampled from a man aged 30-40 years with COVID-19, enrolled during active disease. The CDR3 reads CASSYGRGWNQPQHF. The CDR3 region has the DNA TGTGCCAGCAGTTACGGCAGGGGGTGGAATCAGCCCCAGCATTTT.